Listed here are 32 T cell receptor beta chains from one sample, sequenced in a study of breast tumors, draining lymph nodes, adjacent tissues. The lymph nodes were axillary draining lymph nodes from breast cancer patients. TCRdb re-derived calls from the multiplex PCR reads in MiXCR, one entry per CDR3 protein. This sample yields some 170,000 distinct CDR3 sequences, of which about 30% are seen a single time; roughly 3.8% belongs to the top ten. Sequencing input: axillary lymph node tissue. The origin of the receptors is a female donor with breast cancer. Some clones in this sample may be carry-over from other donors' samples.

This chain joins TRBV25-1 and TRBJ2-5, with 8 bases that match TRBD2. The CDR3 has 12 residues. Germline V CDR1 and CDR2: MGHDK, SYGVNS. The CDR3 nucleotides read TGTGCTAGACGGGGGGGCCCTGAGACCCAGTACTTC. The encoded protein is CARRGGPETQYF. Looking up the rest from reference TRBV25-1 and TRBJ2-5 gives the full variable domain: EADIYQTPRYLVIGTGKKITLECSQTMGHDKMYWYQQDPGMELHLIHYSYGVNSTEKGDLSSESTVSRIRTEHFPLTLESARPSHTSQYLCARRGGPETQYFGPGTRLLVL.

This clonotype was picked up many times. The chain combines TRBV3-1 with TRBJ1-2; D uncertain. Trimming cost V 1 base and J 2 bases, with 8 bases left between them. Germline CDR1 LGHDT, CDR2 YNNKEL (reference sequence). The CDR3 consists of 14 residues. The CDR3, as DNA: TGTGCCAGCAGCCAAGCTGAAACGAACTATGGCTACACCTTC. The encoded protein is CASSQAETNYGYTF.

There are many counts of this clonotype. The V and J genes are TRBV24-1 and TRBJ1-6; 8 nucleotides agree with TRBD1. Germline-derived CDR1 and CDR2 are KGHDR and SFDVKD. This CDR3 has 13 residues. Germline trimming cut 7 bases from V and 7 bases from J; bases unmatched to any gene: 2. The CDR3 sequence: CATRQGENSPLHF. The CDR3 coding sequence is TGTGCCACCAGACAGGGGGAAAATTCACCCCTCCACTTT.

Comments on this clonotype: One end of the junction fails to match germline, which may point to a read error. The rearrangement uses TRBV7-2 and TRBJ2-1; perhaps D is TRBD1 or TRBD2 (5 bases each). Germline assignment: CDR1 SGHTA and CDR2 FQGNSA. This CDR3 region has 14 residues. This chain's CDR3 is CAGSPGVWGNGQFF. DNA for the CDR3: TGTGCCGGCAGCCCTGGGGTGTGGGGGAATGGGCAGTTCTTC. Variable domain in full (rest from reference TRBV7-2 and TRBJ2-1): GAGVSQSPSNKVTEKGKDVELRCDPISGHTALYWYRQSLGQGLEFLIYFQGNSAPDKSGLPSDRFSAERTGGSVSTLTIQRTQQEDSAVYLCAGSPGVWGNGQFFGPGTRLTVL.

This clonotype was seen ten or more times. In DNA form, the CDR3 reads TGCGCCAGCAGCCAAGACTGGGGGGTAGTCGAAAAACTGTTTTTT. It translates to CASSQDWGVVEKLFF. The chain employs TRBV4-1 and TRBJ1-4; tentative D call: TRBD1 (5 bases). The CDR3 runs 15 residues. V was trimmed by 0 bases and J by 8 bases, leaving 13 bases between them. Germline CDR1 reads MGHRA; CDR2 reads YSYEKL.

In this sample, this clonotype turned up many times. V usage is TRBV18 and J usage is TRBJ1-5, with D hard to call. Germline V gene data show CDR1 as KGHSH and CDR2 as LQKENI. The CDR3 sequence is 15 residues long. Trimming removed 3 bases from V and 2 bases from J, with 11 bases in between. CDR3 nucleotides: TGTGCCAGCTCACCCGAGGGATTGGGCAATCAGCCCCAGCATTTT. Translated: CASSPEGLGNQPQHF.

This clonotype appeared many times. The J gene is TRBJ1-2, the V gene TRBV4-2; 8 bases map to TRBD1. The V and J ends lost 4 bases and 1 base, in that order; junction bases with no gene match: 8. The germline V gene encodes CDR1 LGHNA and CDR2 YNFKEQ. The CDR3 has 16 residues. The DNA for the CDR3 is TGTGCCAGCAGCCTTACGGACAGGGCGAATAACTATGGCTACACCTTC. Residues: CASSLTDRANNYGYTF.

On this clonotype itself: A read error may explain this, as a much larger clone is one base away. The V call is TRBV9, the J call TRBJ2-6; D may be TRBD1 or TRBD2 (6 bases each). Germline lookup yields CDR1 SGDLS and CDR2 YYNGEE. CDR3 length: 15 residues. CDR3 coding DNA: TGTGCCAGCAGCCGAACAGGGTCGGGGGTCAACGTCCTGACTTTC. Translating gives CASSRTGSGVNVLTF.

This clonotype has a handful of counts. The chain recombines TRBV19 with TRBJ1-1; D not certain. Between the trimmed V and J ends, which lost 5 bases and 0 bases, there was a span of 4 bases. Germline V lookup: CDR1 LNHDA, CDR2 SQIVND (reference sequence). The CDR3 covers 12 residues. CDR3 sequence: CASSFVNTEAFF. The CDR3 region has the DNA TGTGCCAGTAGTTTTGTGAACACTGAAGCTTTCTTT.

About this clonotype itself: The final CDR3 position lacks the conserved phenylalanine or tryptophan, pointing to a likely read error. The rearrangement uses TRBV5-1 and TRBJ1-1, with a weak D call TRBD1 (5 bases). The germline V and J ends were trimmed by 3 bases and 1 base, with 13 bases remaining between them. Germline V gives CDR1 SGHRS, CDR2 YFSETQ. This CDR3 spans 15 amino acids. In DNA, the CDR3 is TGCGCCAGCAGCTGGGGCCAGCCACAGAACACTGAAGCTTTCATT. The encoded protein is CASSWGQPQNTEAFI.

This clonotype has ten or more counts. This chain joins TRBV5-1 and TRBJ1-3; no firm D call. Per germline, CDR1 SGHRS and CDR2 YFSETQ. Trimming shortened V by 4 bases and J by 3 bases, and 14 bases separated the two germline ends. The CDR3 runs to 15 residues. CDR3 in amino acids: CASSARAPDGNTIYF. The CDR3 DNA sequence: TGCGCCAGCAGCGCCCGGGCCCCCGATGGAAACACCATATATTTT. Full variable domain (remainder filled in from reference TRBV5-1 and TRBJ1-3): KAGVTQTPRYLIKTRGQQVTLSCSPISGHRSVSWYQQTPGQGLQFLFEYFSETQRNKGNFPGRFSGRQFSNSRSEMNVSTLELGDSALYLCASSARAPDGNTIYFGEGSWLTVV.

The sample holds many counts of this clonotype. V gene TRBV27 combines with J gene TRBJ2-3, with D unclear. The length of the CDR3 is 15 residues. From germline, CDR1 is MNHEY and CDR2 SMNVEV (reference sequence). Between the trimmed V and J ends, which lost 0 bases and 2 bases, there was a span of 9 bases. The chain's CDR3 is CASSLSFGYTDTQYF. The CDR3 coding sequence is TGTGCCAGCAGTTTATCGTTCGGGTACACAGATACGCAGTATTTT.

This clonotype came up many times. The CDR3 coding sequence is TGCGCCAGCAGCCTCCCGGACCTTGGCTCCTACAATGAGCAGTTCTTC. Protein: CASSLPDLGSYNEQFF. The V and J genes are TRBV5-1 and TRBJ2-1; no firm D call. CDR3 length: 16 amino acids. Trimming shortened V by 4 bases and J by 0 bases, and 14 bases separated the two germline ends. Germline V CDR1 and CDR2: SGHRS, YFSETQ.

At least ten counts were recorded for this clonotype. The rearrangement uses TRBV30 and TRBJ2-1; 9 bases line up with TRBD2. The CDR3 has 14 residues. Unmatched junction bases numbered 10, after V lost 4 bases and J lost 9 bases. Germline CDR1 reads GTSNPN; CDR2 reads SVGIG (reference sequence). CDR3 in amino acids: CAWNRGGRAFEQFF. The CDR3 nucleotides read TGTGCCTGGAATCGGGGCGGGAGGGCCTTTGAGCAGTTCTTC.

This clonotype occurred many times. The rearrangement uses TRBV20-1 and TRBJ1-2, with TRBD1 matching over 10 bases. From germline, CDR1 is DFQATT and CDR2 SNEGSKA (reference sequence). There are 14 residues in the CDR3. J was trimmed by 12 bases and V by 0 bases; bases with no gene match: 10. CDR3 region: CSARDLGTGDINTF. CDR3 sequence (DNA): TGCAGTGCTAGAGATCTGGGGACAGGGGATATCAACACCTTC.

In this sample, this clonotype turned up many times. The chain joins TRBV5-1 to TRBJ2-1; D remains unclear. The CDR3 spans 14 residues. Germline CDR1 reads SGHRS; CDR2 reads YFSETQ. V lost 5 bases and J lost 0, with 9 bases in between. CDR3 amino acids: CASRSAVSYNEQFF. CDR3 DNA sequence: TGCGCCAGCAGGTCCGCCGTCTCCTACAATGAGCAGTTCTTC. The full variable domain, in which reference TRBV5-1 and TRBJ2-1 provide the parts outside the CDR3, is KAGVTQTPRYLIKTRGQQVTLSCSPISGHRSVSWYQQTPGQGLQFLFEYFSETQRNKGNFPGRFSGRQFSNSRSEMNVSTLELGDSALYLCASRSAVSYNEQFFGPGTRLTVL.

Worth noting for this clonotype: Just one base apart from a much larger clone, this may be a read error. The chain recombines TRBV29-1 with TRBJ1-1; D possibly corresponds to TRBD1 (6 bases). The CDR3 is made up of 14 amino acids. The V gene lost 4 bases and the J gene lost 5 bases, with 17 bases spanning the gap. The V gene's germline CDR1 is SQVTM and CDR2 ANQGSEA. CDR3 protein: CSVGLTGYITEAFF. CDR3 DNA: TGCAGCGTTGGTCTCACAGGGTATATTACTGAAGCTTTCTTT.

The rearrangement uses TRBV28 and TRBJ1-3, with D tentatively TRBD1 (5 bases). The germline V gene has CDR1 MDHEN and CDR2 SYDVKM. The CDR3 is 13 amino acids. Trimming took off 5 bases at V and 3 bases at J, with 8 bases between the two ends. The CDR3 reads CASSPQGGNTIYF. For the CDR3, the DNA is TGTGCCAGCAGTCCGCAGGGTGGAAACACCATATATTTT.

The rearrangement joins TRBV20-1 to TRBJ2-3; TRBD2 agrees at 10 bases. Germline values: CDR1 DFQATT, CDR2 SNEGSKA (reference sequence). This CDR3 comprises 16 residues. J lost 2 bases, V lost 6 bases, and 11 bases had no gene match. CDR3 sequence: CSASSVGLADTDTQYF. The CDR3 DNA reads as TGCAGTGCCAGCAGCGTCGGACTAGCGGACACAGATACGCAGTATTTT.

A few counts support this clonotype. The junction shows a germline mismatch at one end, possibly a read error. The genes are TRBV9 and TRBJ2-5; D could derive from TRBD1 or TRBD2 (5 bases each). CDR1 is SGDLS and CDR2 is YYNGEE in the germline V gene. This CDR3 spans 14 amino acids. The DNA for the CDR3 is TGTGCCAGCAGCCCGTCGGCCAGCAGGGAGACCCAGTCCTTC. Its translation: CASSPSASRETQSF. Based on the CDR3 plus reference TRBV9 and TRBJ2-5, the full variable domain is DSGVTQTPKHLITATGQRVTLRCSPRSGDLSVYWYQQSLDQGLQFLIQYYNGEERAKGNILERFSAQQFPDLHSELNLSSLELGDSALYFCASSPSASRETQSFGPGTRLLVL.

In regard to this clonotype: Because it lacks the conserved phenylalanine or tryptophan at the end, this CDR3 is likely a read error. It is unclear where the CDR3 begins or ends on the DNA, so no DNA is shown, and the CDR3 is as TCRdb lists it. The chain combines TRBV11-2 with TRBJ2-7; the table names TRBD2, a call not compared with the DNA. A total of 15 residues make up the CDR3, ends included. CDR1 and CDR2 from the germline V gene are SGHAT and FQNNGV. CDR3 loop: CASEPISGSSYEQHL.

This clonotype was seen many times. The chain combines TRBV7-8 with TRBJ1-4, with D hard to call. The CDR3 extends over 14 amino acids. Germline loops: CDR1 SGHVS, CDR2 FQNEAQ. V lost 3 bases and J 8 bases, leaving 13 bases between the germline ends. CDR3 sequence: CASSFRSLEEKLFF. CDR3 in DNA: TGTGCCAGCAGCTTCCGGTCTTTAGAAGAAAAACTGTTTTTT.

About this clonotype: It may be a read error: a sequence one base away is much more abundant. The CDR3 does not end in the conserved phenylalanine or tryptophan, so this is likely a read error. The chain links TRBV13 to TRBJ2-5; D might be TRBD1 or TRBD2, each matching 5 bases. CDR1 PRHDT and CDR2 FYEKMQ come from the germline V gene (reference sequence). The CDR3 is made up of 13 amino acids. V dropped 5 bases and J dropped 5 bases, with 12 bases sitting between them. CDR3 residues: CASSARGWETQYL. CDR3 nucleotide sequence: TGTGCCAGCAGCGCACGGGGCTGGGAGACCCAGTACCTC.

Notes on this clonotype: An end of the junction differs from the germline gene, which may be a read error. V usage is TRBV15 and J usage is TRBJ2-6; D is uncertain. The CDR3 extends over 13 amino acids. Germline loops: CDR1 LNHNV, CDR2 YYDKDF (reference sequence). CDR3 residues: CATSRDWQMTEAF. As DNA, the CDR3 is TGTGCCACCAGCAGAGATTGGCAGATGACTGAAGCTTTC. The full variable domain, its missing parts supplied by reference TRBV15 and TRBJ2-6, is DAMVIQNPRYQVTQFGKPVTLSCSQTLNHNVMYWYQQKSSQAPKLLFHYYDKDFNNEADTPDNFQSRRPNTSFCFLDIRSPGLGDTAMYLCATSRDWQMTEAFGAGSRLTVL.

The sample holds one count of this clonotype. The V and J genes are TRBV6-4 and TRBJ1-6; D gene uncertain. The CDR3 runs 17 residues. CDR1 MRHNA and CDR2 SNTAGT come from the germline V gene. Trimming pared 6 bases from V and 5 bases from J, leaving 20 bases between. The CDR3, as DNA: TGTGCCAGCAGGATAAGACGGGAGGGTATTGATAATTCACCCCTCCACTTT. It codes for CASRIRREGIDNSPLHF.

This clonotype occurred a few times. This clone may be a read error of a much larger clone one base away. J is TRBJ1-4 and V is TRBV5-4; 10 bases align to TRBD1. Germline V gene lookup returns CDR1 SGHNT and CDR2 YYREEE (reference sequence). The CDR3 is 15 residues long. J was trimmed by 3 bases and V by 4 bases; bases with no gene match: 3. The CDR3 region has the DNA TGTGCCAGCAGCGGGACAGGGGCCCCTAATGAAAAACTGTTTTTT. Amino acids: CASSGTGAPNEKLFF. Using reference TRBV5-4 and TRBJ1-4 for the parts outside the CDR3, the full variable domain is ETGVTQSPTHLIKTRGQQVTLRCSSQSGHNTVSWYQQALGQGPQFIFQYYREEENGRGNFPPRFSGLQFPNYSSELNVNALELDDSALYLCASSGTGAPNEKLFFGSGTQLSVL.

At least ten counts were recorded for this clonotype. The V call is TRBV20-1, the J call TRBJ2-7; 8 nucleotides agree with TRBD1. CDR1 is DFQATT, CDR2 SNEGSKA, per germline (reference sequence). J gave up 3 bases and V 5 bases, and 6 bases lay outside the gene matches. The CDR3 loop spans 13 amino acids. As DNA, the CDR3 is TGCAGTGCTGATAGACAGGGGCACTACGAGCAGTACTTC. It codes for CSADRQGHYEQYF.

This clonotype was detected once. The rearrangement uses TRBV9 and TRBJ1-2; D perhaps matches TRBD1 (5 bases). There are 13 residues in the CDR3. Germline assignment: CDR1 SGDLS and CDR2 YYNGEE. The V gene lost 4 bases and the J gene lost 5 bases, with 12 bases spanning the gap. The CDR3 here is CASSTQAGYGYTF. For the CDR3, the DNA is TGTGCCAGCAGCACACAGGCGGGATATGGCTACACCTTC.

With regard to this clonotype: A clone one base away is much larger, so this may be a read error. The chain's CDR3 is CASSFGRGFDEQYF. In nucleotides, the CDR3 is TGTGCCAGCAGTTTCGGGCGGGGGTTCGACGAGCAGTACTTC. The rearrangement uses TRBV27 and TRBJ2-7, with 7 nucleotides matching TRBD2. CDR1 and CDR2 from the germline V gene are MNHEY and SMNVEV (reference sequence). The V and J ends lost 3 bases and 5 bases, in that order; junction bases with no gene match: 7. The CDR3 is 14 residues long.

This clonotype was seen ten or more times. V usage is TRBV6-4 and J usage is TRBJ1-5; TRBD1 might be the D (6 bases). V lost 10 bases and J lost 0, with 16 bases in between. Germline lookup yields CDR1 MRHNA and CDR2 SNTAGT. This CDR3 region has 15 residues. CDR3 coding DNA: TGTGCCACCCTACAGGGTACGTCTAGCAATCAGCCCCAGCATTTT. It codes for CATLQGTSSNQPQHF.

The genes are TRBV4-3 and TRBJ1-2; tentatively, D is TRBD1 (6 bases). With 1 base removed from V and 10 bases from J, the gap between germline ends came to 13 bases. Looked up from germline, CDR1 is LGHNA and CDR2 is YSLEER. The CDR3 is 13 amino acids. The CDR3 region is CASSQGTGLDYTF. The CDR3 DNA is TGCGCCAGCAGCCAAGGAACAGGGCTGGACTACACCTTC.

The genes are TRBV20-1 and TRBJ1-4; D not certain. Between the trimmed V and J ends, which lost 2 bases and 2 bases, there was a span of 18 bases. Germline CDR1 DFQATT, CDR2 SNEGSKA (reference sequence). The CDR3 consists of 17 residues. CDR3 sequence: CSARFGGRPGTNEKLFF. As DNA, the CDR3 is TGCAGTGCTAGATTTGGCGGGAGGCCCGGGACTAATGAAAAACTGTTTTTT.